Below are 7 T cell receptor beta chains sequenced from a single sample in a study of blood T cells in healthy people across ages. A J-beta primer mix and a sample-barcoded 5' primer were used in a second PCR of roughly 6 to 12 cycles. TCRdb re-derived calls from the 5' RACE reads in MiXCR, one entry per CDR3 protein. Found here are about 1 million distinct CDR3 sequences, less than 25% of them singletons; the top ten hold 0.75%. The data were also submitted as part of a second study, on T cells of mothers and their children.

Specimen: blood. The receptors originated from a girl aged 2 to 9 in good health.

The V call is TRBV12-3 or TRBV12-4, the J call TRBJ2-1; 10 nucleotides match TRBD2. Losses at the gene ends were 4 bases for V and 3 bases for J; bases not matched to a gene: 6. The CDR3 extends over 16 amino acids. The CDR3 here is CASSSPLAGVYNEQFF. In DNA form, the CDR3 reads TGTGCCAGCAGTTCCCCCCTAGCGGGAGTCTACAATGAGCAGTTCTTC.

This chain links TRBV3-1 with TRBJ1-6; unclear D gene. The length of the CDR3 is 13 residues. V lost 4 bases to trimming and J lost 7 bases, with 8 bases between them. Germline V gives CDR1 LGHDT, CDR2 YNNKEL (reference sequence). The CDR3, as DNA: TGTGCCAGCAGCCGAGCATTAAATTCACCCCTCCACTTT. Its translation is CASSRALNSPLHF.

In DNA, the CDR3 is TGTGCCAGCAGCCCAGACACACCGGGAGGCAATGAGCAGTTCTTC. It yields the protein CASSPDTPGGNEQFF. The chain links TRBV28 to TRBJ2-1; 7 positions match TRBD2. The CDR3 contains 15 residues. In germline, CDR1 is MDHEN, CDR2 SYDVKM. After removal of 6 bases from V and 6 bases from J, the junction contained 11 bases not matched to a gene.

The gene calls are TRBV5-4 and TRBJ2-5; TRBD1 agrees at 8 bases. The ends lost 0 bases at V and 5 bases at J; junction bases unmatched: 6. The germline gives CDR1 SGHNT, CDR2 YYREEE (reference sequence). The CDR3 is made up of 15 amino acids. CDR3 protein: CASSLEGQGSETQYF. The DNA for the CDR3 is TGTGCCAGCAGCTTGGAAGGACAGGGTTCGGAGACCCAGTACTTC.

With respect to this clonotype: This likely comes from a read error, as the CDR3 has no conserved phenylalanine or tryptophan at its end. The CDR3 sequence: CASSRIGTGLNQPQHI. In nucleotides, the CDR3 is TGTGCCAGCAGCAGAATCGGGACAGGCCTCAATCAGCCCCAGCATATT. The chain recombines TRBV5-5 with TRBJ1-5, with 8 nucleotides matching TRBD1. Germline lookup yields CDR1 SGHKS and CDR2 YYEKEE (reference sequence). V was clipped by 4 bases and J by 3 bases; unmatched bases: 9. CDR3 length: 16 residues.

This clonotype showed up many times. V is TRBV20-1 and J is TRBJ1-1; D gene unclear. V lost 1 base and J 2 bases, leaving 2 bases between the germline ends. Germline V CDR1 and CDR2: DFQATT, SNEGSKA (reference sequence). This CDR3 has 11 residues. CDR3 in amino acids: CSARGNTEAFF. The CDR3 DNA reads as TGCAGTGCTAGAGGTAACACTGAAGCTTTCTTT.

The CDR3 DNA reads as TGTGCCAGCAGCCCCCAGGCGAAGGCAGATACGCAGTATTTT. Translation: CASSPQAKADTQYF. The chain couples TRBV7-9 to TRBJ2-3; D gene unclear. Germline V lookup: CDR1 SEHNR, CDR2 FQNEAQ (reference sequence). The V end was cut by 5 bases, the J end by 4 bases, with 13 bases between. The CDR3 covers 14 residues.